This TCR beta chain was identified in a study of blood T cell repertoires in COVID-19. TCRdb's copy holds only in-frame clones and misses some; the assay was immunoSEQ multiplex PCR. Among 150,000 to 200,000 clones listed, roughly 81% were seen once. Trimming cost V 2 bases and J 0 bases; bases outside gene matches: 10. This CDR3 contains 18 residues. Germline assignment: CDR1 SGHTA and CDR2 FQGNSA. The sample consisted of peripheral blood. The chain has TRBV7-2 and TRBJ2-3; 8 nucleotides match TRBD2. The TCR originated in a woman aged 45-60 years with COVID-19, enrolled during active disease. This CDR3 reads CASSLRPGGGLSTDTQYF. Written as DNA, the CDR3 is TGTGCCAGCAGCTTAAGACCCGGGGGGGGTCTTAGCACAGATACGCAGTATTTT.